This TCR beta chain was captured in a study of control samples from healthy donors and cancer patients. CDR3 size: 13 residues. The V gene lost 8 bases and the J gene lost 4 bases, with 12 bases spanning the gap. The method was immunoSEQ multiplex PCR; TCRdb's version includes in-frame clones alone and lacks a portion of them. The table records about 160,000 clones, 96% of them present only once. The chain joins TRBV12-3 or TRBV12-4 to TRBJ1-5; D remains ambiguous. Sequenced input: blood. The sequence derives from a woman aged 25 to 45 in good health. CDR3 loop: CASSRQLNQPQHF. DNA for the CDR3: TGTGCCAGCTCACGACAACTGAATCAGCCCCAGCATTTT.